This entry concerns a single T cell receptor (beta chain). The data were taken from a study of blood T cell repertoires in COVID-19. Turning to the study itself: The United States, Italy and Spain supplied acute and convalescent COVID-19 samples. In each case, the material was cDNA or gDNA derived from T cells, B-cell-depleted T cells, or PBMCs.

Original processing methods: It was from reference gene primer amplification that nucleated cell counts were estimated. Sequenced by immunoSEQ multiplex PCR; TCRdb stores in-frame clones only, minus some. The DNA was the basis for D and trimming; V, J and clone size are from that table. The sample holds some 100,000 clones, about 89% seen once. V lost 4 bases and J lost 2; bases outside the gene matches: 5. Germline values: CDR1 MDHEN, CDR2 SYDVKM. This CDR3 comprises 15 residues. The rearrangement joins TRBV28 to TRBJ2-5; 9 bases agree with TRBD2. The sample taken for sequencing was peripheral blood. The receptor's source is a woman aged 70 to 79 with acute or convalescent COVID-19. CDR3 bases: TGTGCCAGCAGTTCAGCGGGAGGCCGACAAGAGACCCAGTACTTC. It yields the protein CASSSAGGRQETQYF.